This is a list of T cell receptor beta chains from one sample in a study of blood T cell repertoires in COVID-19. Generated by immunoSEQ multiplex PCR, the TCRdb table keeps only in-frame clones and is missing some. The sample lists 190,000 or so clones, approximately 87% occurring once. Sequences were obtained from peripheral blood. Every receptor here comes from a woman aged 18-30 years who had recovered from COVID-19. CDR3s include the opening cysteine and the closing phenylalanine or tryptophan. The order of the fields is V gene, clone size, D gene, J gene, CDR3 DNA, CDR3 protein. A D gene is named only where the DNA matches it firmly. Clone size is stated in some rows and not others, as once, few, many or a class when expanded.

V: TRBV7-3
size: -
D: -
J: TRBJ2-1
DNA: TGTGCCAGCAGCTCTTACCCCCAACTAGATTACAATGAGCAGTTCTTC
CDR3: CASSSYPQLDYNEQFF

V: TRBV11-2
size: -
D: -
J: TRBJ1-2
DNA: TGTGCCAGCAGCTTAGGAGTCTCCGGTAACTATGGCTACACCTTC
CDR3: CASSLGVSGNYGYTF

V: TRBV7-2
size: -
D: -
J: TRBJ2-4
DNA: TGTGCCAGCAGCTTAGTTGTGGGGGCTGAAAACATTCAGTACTTC
CDR3: CASSLVVGAENIQYF

V: TRBV2
size: -
D: TRBD2
J: TRBJ2-5
DNA: TGTGCCAGCAGAGCCGGACTAGCGGGACAGGAGACCCAGTACTTC
CDR3: CASRAGLAGQETQYF

V: TRBV5-4
size: -
D: TRBD2
J: TRBJ2-5
DNA: TGTGCCAGCAGCTTTTTTTTAGGATCGGGGGAGGGGGAGACCCAGTACTTC
CDR3: CASSFFLGSGEGETQYF

V: TRBV24-1
size: -
D: TRBD2
J: TRBJ2-2
DNA: TGTGCCACCAGTGGATCCAAGCGGGCGGGAGGTTTTACCGGGGAGCTGTTTTTT
CDR3: CATSGSKRAGGFTGELFF

V: TRBV2
size: -
D: -
J: TRBJ1-6
DNA: TGTGCCACTAAACTGGAGGGCGGGGTAAATTCACCCCTCCACTTT
CDR3: CATKLEGGVNSPLHF

V: TRBV4-1
size: -
D: -
J: TRBJ1-6
DNA: TGCGCCAGCAGCCCGAAGGGTCAGGGTGGTGGGAATTCACCCCTCCACTTT
CDR3: CASSPKGQGGGNSPLHF

V: TRBV5-4
size: -
D: -
J: TRBJ1-6
DNA: TGTGCCAGCAGCTTGGGTCCGCTGCGCGGTTATAATTCACCCCTCCACTTT
CDR3: CASSLGPLRGYNSPLHF

V: TRBV27
size: -
D: -
J: TRBJ2-3
DNA: TGTGCCAGCAACTTAAGGTACATGCGGAAAACTACAGATACGCAGTATTTT
CDR3: CASNLRYMRKTTDTQYF

V: TRBV9
size: -
D: TRBD1
J: TRBJ1-2
DNA: TGTGCCAGCAGCCACAGTCCAGGGGGCGCTGAGGGCTACACCTTC
CDR3: CASSHSPGGAEGYTF

V: TRBV28
size: -
D: -
J: TRBJ1-1
DNA: TGTGCCAGCAGCCCAGTGCGGGCTACTCGAGACGGCACTGAAGCTTTCTTT
CDR3: CASSPVRATRDGTEAFF

V: TRBV29-1
size: -
D: -
J: TRBJ1-1
DNA: TGCAGCGTTGAGGGGCAGCTCTACACTGAAGCTTTCTTT
CDR3: CSVEGQLYTEAFF

V: TRBV2
size: -
D: -
J: TRBJ1-1
DNA: TGTGCCAGCAGTTCTCCGACAGGTTCGATACCTGAAGCTTTCTTT
CDR3: CASSSPTGSIPEAFF

V: TRBV7-3
size: -
D: -
J: TRBJ2-3
DNA: TGTGCCAGCAGCCTCGACAACACAGATACGCAGTATTTT
CDR3: CASSLDNTDTQYF

V: TRBV10-3
size: -
D: -
J: TRBJ1-6
DNA: TGTGCCATCAGTGAGTCACAGGGACCTAATTCACCCCTCCACTTT
CDR3: CAISESQGPNSPLHF

V: TRBV24-1
size: few
D: TRBD2
J: TRBJ2-1
DNA: TGTGCCACCAGTCACCCGGCTAGCGGGGGCACAAAATCCTACAATGAGCAGTTCTTC
CDR3: CATSHPASGGTKSYNEQFF

V: TRBV4-1
size: -
D: -
J: TRBJ1-4
DNA: TGCGCCAGCAGCCAACCTCATGAGGATGAAAAACTGTTTTTT
CDR3: CASSQPHEDEKLFF

V: TRBV6-2/TRBV6-3
size: -
D: TRBD1
J: TRBJ2-5
DNA: TGTGCCAGCAGTTACCCTCAAACCGGGACAGGGTACGAGACCCAGTACTTC
CDR3: CASSYPQTGTGYETQYF

V: TRBV7-2
size: few
D: TRBD1
J: TRBJ1-5
DNA: TGTGCCAGCAGCTTATATTCGACAGGGAATCAGCCCCAGCATTTT
CDR3: CASSLYSTGNQPQHF

V: TRBV6-6
size: -
D: -
J: TRBJ2-6
DNA: TGTGCCAGCATTCTAATGGGGGGTGGGGCCAACGTCCTGACTTTC
CDR3: CASILMGGGANVLTF

V: TRBV6-5
size: -
D: -
J: TRBJ2-1
DNA: TGTGCCAGCAGTTACTCGAGTGAGCAGTTCTTC
CDR3: CASSYSSEQFF

V: TRBV30
size: once
D: -
J: TRBJ1-1
DNA: TGTGCCTGGAGTAAGGAGATCATGAACACTGAAGCTTTCTTT
CDR3: CAWSKEIMNTEAFF

V: TRBV6-6
size: -
D: -
J: TRBJ1-2
DNA: TGTGCCAGCAGTTACGGCGGGAATGGCTACACCTTC
CDR3: CASSYGGNGYTF

V: TRBV18
size: -
D: -
J: TRBJ1-4
DNA: TGTGCCAGCTCGGGGCCGAATAATGAAAAACTGTTTTTT
CDR3: CASSGPNNEKLFF

V: TRBV5-5
size: -
D: -
J: TRBJ1-1
DNA: TGTGCCAGCAGCCCCTTACTGACAATGAACACTGAAGCTTTCTTT
CDR3: CASSPLLTMNTEAFF

V: TRBV10-3
size: -
D: -
J: TRBJ1-6
DNA: TGTGCCATTCGGACAAGAAATTCACCCCTCCACTTT
CDR3: CAIRTRNSPLHF

V: TRBV5-1
size: -
D: TRBD2
J: TRBJ2-2
DNA: TGCGCCAGCAGCTTGGGACTAGCGGGACTCGCGAACACCGGGGAGCTGTTTTTT
CDR3: CASSLGLAGLANTGELFF

V: TRBV6-6
size: -
D: -
J: TRBJ1-2
DNA: TGTGCCAGCAGGGACAGCGTCTTAGCCTTTAACTATGGCTACACCTTC
CDR3: CASRDSVLAFNYGYTF

V: TRBV19
size: once
D: -
J: TRBJ1-6
DNA: TGTGCCAGTAGGGGGGTCGGGAGAGTCTTGGATTCACCCCTCCACTTT
CDR3: CASRGVGRVLDSPLHF

V: TRBV7-6
size: -
D: TRBD2
J: TRBJ2-1
DNA: TGTGCCAGCAGCTTAGGGTGGTCGGCTAGCGGGGCTTATGAGCAGTTCTTC
CDR3: CASSLGWSASGAYEQFF

V: TRBV3-1/TRBV3-2
size: few
D: TRBD2
J: TRBJ2-3
DNA: TGTGCCAGCAGCCAAGATTTAGGGGGGACTAGTACGAATACGCAGTATTTT
CDR3: CASSQDLGGTSTNTQYF

V: TRBV24-1
size: -
D: -
J: TRBJ2-1
DNA: TGTGCCACCAGTGATTTGGTCGCGGGCCACTACAATGAGCAGTTCTTC
CDR3: CATSDLVAGHYNEQFF

V: TRBV5-5
size: -
D: -
J: TRBJ2-7
DNA: TGTGCCAGCAGCCAACAGGGAATTAGCGAATACGAGCAGTACTTC
CDR3: CASSQQGISEYEQYF

V: TRBV10-3
size: once
D: -
J: TRBJ2-3
DNA: TGTGCCATCAGTGAGTCCCGTGCGCAGTATTTT
CDR3: CAISESRAQYF

V: TRBV4-1
size: -
D: -
J: TRBJ2-5
DNA: TGCGCCAGCAGCCCTCGAGGGAATCAAGAGACCCAGTACTTC
CDR3: CASSPRGNQETQYF

V: TRBV9
size: few
D: -
J: TRBJ2-7
DNA: TGTGCCAGCAGCCAGCTTGGAGATCCTGGCTACGAGCAGTACTTC
CDR3: CASSQLGDPGYEQYF

V: TRBV10-3
size: -
D: -
J: TRBJ2-1
DNA: TGTGCCATCAGGGAGCAACTAGCAAACAATGAGCAGTTCTTC
CDR3: CAIREQLANNEQFF

V: TRBV7-9
size: -
D: TRBD1
J: TRBJ1-4
DNA: TGTGCCAGCAGCTCAGGGGACAGGGTAAAACTGTTTTTT
CDR3: CASSSGDRVKLFF

V: TRBV6-6
size: -
D: -
J: TRBJ2-7
DNA: TGTGCCAGCAGGGACAGTCGCTACGAGCAGTACTTC
CDR3: CASRDSRYEQYF

V: TRBV7-9
size: -
D: -
J: TRBJ1-1
DNA: TGTGCCAGCAGCTTCGAAGGGGGTGAAGCTTTCTTT
CDR3: CASSFEGGEAFF

V: TRBV7-9
size: -
D: TRBD1
J: TRBJ1-5
DNA: TGTGCCAGCAGCTCGACAGGGCGCAATCAGCCCCAGCATTTT
CDR3: CASSSTGRNQPQHF

V: TRBV7-6
size: -
D: TRBD2
J: TRBJ2-3
DNA: TGTGCCAGCAGCGCTACTAGCGGGGGCACAGATACGCAGTATTTT
CDR3: CASSATSGGTDTQYF

V: TRBV13
size: -
D: TRBD2
J: TRBJ2-2
DNA: TGTGCCAGCAGCTTAGGCCTAGCGGGAGGTACCGGGGAGCTGTTTTTT
CDR3: CASSLGLAGGTGELFF

V: TRBV9
size: -
D: -
J: TRBJ2-6
DNA: TGTGCCAGCAGCCCGCTGGGCAGCTCTGGGGCCAACGTCCTGACTTTC
CDR3: CASSPLGSSGANVLTF

V: TRBV6-5
size: -
D: -
J: TRBJ1-3
DNA: TGTGCCATCCGGGAGGGGGGGAGCTCTGGAAACACCATATATTTT
CDR3: CAIREGGSSGNTIYF

V: TRBV6-2/TRBV6-3
size: -
D: -
J: TRBJ1-5
DNA: TGTGCCAGCAGTTTTCAACCCGACAGCCTCAATCAGCCCCAGCATTTT
CDR3: CASSFQPDSLNQPQHF

V: TRBV27
size: -
D: TRBD2
J: TRBJ2-1
DNA: TGTGCCAGCAGTTCCCCCCCCGGGCTAGCGGGAGTCTCTCAGTTCTTC
CDR3: CASSSPPGLAGVSQFF

V: TRBV19
size: -
D: TRBD2
J: TRBJ2-7
DNA: TGTGCCAGTAGTATCCCTCCTAGCGGGGGTCTTTCCTACGAGCAGTACTTC
CDR3: CASSIPPSGGLSYEQYF

V: TRBV12-3/TRBV12-4
size: once
D: TRBD1
J: TRBJ2-7
DNA: TGTGCCAGCAGGACAGGGGACAGCTACGAGCAGTACTTC
CDR3: CASRTGDSYEQYF

V: TRBV3-1/TRBV3-2
size: -
D: TRBD2
J: TRBJ2-3
DNA: TGTGCCAGCAGCACCAAATTTAAGCGGGAGGGGCGGCCCGCTACGCAGTATTTT
CDR3: CASSTKFKREGRPATQYF

V: TRBV19
size: -
D: -
J: TRBJ2-5
DNA: TGTGCCAGTGGCCCGGCAGGGCAAGCGACCCAGTACTTC
CDR3: CASGPAGQATQYF

V: TRBV11-3
size: -
D: TRBD1
J: TRBJ2-5
DNA: TGTGCCAGCAGCCCTACAGGGGGCGAGACCCAGTACTTC
CDR3: CASSPTGGETQYF

V: TRBV7-9
size: -
D: TRBD2
J: TRBJ2-1
DNA: TGTGCCAGCAGCTTAGCGAACCGGGGGGATGAGCAGTTCTTC
CDR3: CASSLANRGDEQFF